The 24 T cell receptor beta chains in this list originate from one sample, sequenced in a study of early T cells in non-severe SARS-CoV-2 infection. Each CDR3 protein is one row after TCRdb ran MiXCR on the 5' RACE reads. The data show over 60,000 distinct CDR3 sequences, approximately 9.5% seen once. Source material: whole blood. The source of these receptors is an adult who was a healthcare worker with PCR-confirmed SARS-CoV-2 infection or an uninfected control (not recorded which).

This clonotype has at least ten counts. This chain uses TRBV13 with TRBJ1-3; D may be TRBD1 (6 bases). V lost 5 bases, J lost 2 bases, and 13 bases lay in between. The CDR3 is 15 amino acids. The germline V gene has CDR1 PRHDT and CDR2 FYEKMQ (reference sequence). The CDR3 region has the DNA TGTGCCAGCAGCACAACAACAGGGCCTGGAAACACCATATATTTT. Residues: CASSTTTGPGNTIYF.

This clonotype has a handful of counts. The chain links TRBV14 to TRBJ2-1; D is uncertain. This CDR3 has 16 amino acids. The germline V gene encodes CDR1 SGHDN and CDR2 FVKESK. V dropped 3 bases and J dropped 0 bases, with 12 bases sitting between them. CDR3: CASSHGLVISYNEQFF. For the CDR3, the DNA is TGTGCCAGCAGCCATGGCCTCGTTATCTCCTACAATGAGCAGTTCTTC. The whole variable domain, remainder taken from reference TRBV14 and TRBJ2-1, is EAGVTQFPSHSVIEKGQTVTLRCDPISGHDNLYWYRRVMGKEIKFLLHFVKESKQDESGMPNNRFLAERTGGTYSTLKVQPAELEDSGVYFCASSHGLVISYNEQFFGPGTRLTVL.

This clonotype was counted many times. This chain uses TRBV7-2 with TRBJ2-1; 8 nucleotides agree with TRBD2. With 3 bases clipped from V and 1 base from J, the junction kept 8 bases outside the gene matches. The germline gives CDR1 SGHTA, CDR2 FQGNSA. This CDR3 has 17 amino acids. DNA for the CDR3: TGTGCCAGCAGCTTCCATCCGGGACTAGGTTCCTACAATGAGCAGTTCTTC. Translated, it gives CASSFHPGLGSYNEQFF.

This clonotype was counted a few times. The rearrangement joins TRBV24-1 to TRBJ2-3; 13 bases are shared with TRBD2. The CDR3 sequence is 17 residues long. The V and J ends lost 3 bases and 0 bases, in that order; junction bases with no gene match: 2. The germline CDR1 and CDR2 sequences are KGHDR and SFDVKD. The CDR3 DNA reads TGTGCCACCAGTGATCTGGGACTAGCGGGAAGCACAGATACGCAGTATTTT. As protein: CATSDLGLAGSTDTQYF.

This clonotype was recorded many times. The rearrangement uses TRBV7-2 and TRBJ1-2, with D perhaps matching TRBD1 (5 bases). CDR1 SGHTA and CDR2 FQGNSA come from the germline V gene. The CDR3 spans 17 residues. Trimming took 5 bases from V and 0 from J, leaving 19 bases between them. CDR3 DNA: TGTGCCAGCAGCCTTAGCGGGGGGATTGGAGCTAACTATGGCTACACCTTC. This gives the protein CASSLSGGIGANYGYTF.

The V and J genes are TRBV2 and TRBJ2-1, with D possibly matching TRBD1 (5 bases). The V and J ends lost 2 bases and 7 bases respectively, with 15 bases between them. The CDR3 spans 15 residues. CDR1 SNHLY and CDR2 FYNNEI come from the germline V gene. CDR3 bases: TGTGCCAGCAGTGAAATTAAGACAGATGGGAATGAGCAGTTCTTC. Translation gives CASSEIKTDGNEQFF.

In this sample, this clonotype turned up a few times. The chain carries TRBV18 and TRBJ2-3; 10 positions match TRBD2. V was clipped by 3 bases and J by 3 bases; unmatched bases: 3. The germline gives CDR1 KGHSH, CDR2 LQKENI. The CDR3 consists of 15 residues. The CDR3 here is CASSPSGGATDTQYF. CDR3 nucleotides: TGTGCCAGCTCACCGAGCGGGGGGGCAACAGATACGCAGTATTTT.

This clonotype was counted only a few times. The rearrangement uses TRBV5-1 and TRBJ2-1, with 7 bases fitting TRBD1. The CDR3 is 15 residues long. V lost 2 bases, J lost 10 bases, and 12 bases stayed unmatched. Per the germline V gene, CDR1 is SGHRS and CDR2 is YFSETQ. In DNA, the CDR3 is TGCGCCAGCAGCTTCCTTCGGACAGGAGGAACGGAGCAGTTCTTC. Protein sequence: CASSFLRTGGTEQFF.

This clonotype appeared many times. This CDR3 is CSVAPTGDNEQFF. The CDR3 DNA reads TGCAGCGTTGCTCCGACAGGGGACAATGAGCAGTTCTTC. The V gene is TRBV29-1, the J gene TRBJ2-1; 8 nucleotides match TRBD1. The CDR3 loop spans 13 amino acids. Germline trimming cut 4 bases from V and 5 bases from J; bases unmatched to any gene: 4. Germline CDR1 and CDR2: SQVTM and ANQGSEA.

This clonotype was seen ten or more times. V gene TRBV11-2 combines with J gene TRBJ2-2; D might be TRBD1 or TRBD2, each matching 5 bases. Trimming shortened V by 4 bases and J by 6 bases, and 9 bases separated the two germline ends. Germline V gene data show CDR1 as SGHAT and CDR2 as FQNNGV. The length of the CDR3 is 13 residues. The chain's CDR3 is CASSYGTPGELFF. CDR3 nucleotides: TGTGCCAGCAGCTACGGGACCCCCGGGGAGCTGTTTTTT.

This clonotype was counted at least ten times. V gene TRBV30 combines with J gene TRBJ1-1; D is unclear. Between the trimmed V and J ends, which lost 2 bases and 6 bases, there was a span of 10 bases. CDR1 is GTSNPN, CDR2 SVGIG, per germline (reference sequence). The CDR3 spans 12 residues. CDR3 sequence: CAWSRRESEAFF. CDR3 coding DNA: TGTGCCTGGAGTAGACGGGAGTCTGAAGCTTTCTTT.

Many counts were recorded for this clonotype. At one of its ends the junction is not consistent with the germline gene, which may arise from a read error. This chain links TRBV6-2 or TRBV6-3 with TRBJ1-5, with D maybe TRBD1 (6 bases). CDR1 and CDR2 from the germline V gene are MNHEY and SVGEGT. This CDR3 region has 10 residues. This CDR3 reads CAVGGNRSNF. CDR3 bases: TGTGCCGTAGGGGGAAATAGGAGCAATTTT.

The CDR3 DNA follows: TGCGCCAGCAGTAGGACGGGAGCAGATACGCAGTATTTT. It specifies CASSRTGADTQYF. The chain uses TRBV5-1 and TRBJ2-3, with a possible D match to TRBD2 (6 bases). V was trimmed by 5 bases and J by 4 bases, leaving 11 bases between them. The CDR3 is made up of 13 amino acids. Looked up from germline, CDR1 is SGHRS and CDR2 is YFSETQ. The entire variable domain, with the rest obtained from reference TRBV5-1 and TRBJ2-3, is as follows: KAGVTQTPRYLIKTRGQQVTLSCSPISGHRSVSWYQQTPGQGLQFLFEYFSETQRNKGNFPGRFSGRQFSNSRSEMNVSTLELGDSALYLCASSRTGADTQYFGPGTRLTVL.

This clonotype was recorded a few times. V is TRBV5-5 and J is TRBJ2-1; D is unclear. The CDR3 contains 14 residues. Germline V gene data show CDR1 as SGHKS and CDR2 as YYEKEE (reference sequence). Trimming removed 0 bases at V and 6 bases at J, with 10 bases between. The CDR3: CASSLGDKSNEQFF. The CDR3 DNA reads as TGTGCCAGCAGCTTGGGCGACAAGAGCAATGAGCAGTTCTTC.

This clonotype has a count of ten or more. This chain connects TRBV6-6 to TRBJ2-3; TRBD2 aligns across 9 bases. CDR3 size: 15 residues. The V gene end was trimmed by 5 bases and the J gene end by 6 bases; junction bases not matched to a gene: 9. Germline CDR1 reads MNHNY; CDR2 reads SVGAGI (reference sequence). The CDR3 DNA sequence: TGTGCCAGCAGTACGGAAGGGCGGGAGGGCGATACGCAGTATTTT. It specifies CASSTEGREGDTQYF.

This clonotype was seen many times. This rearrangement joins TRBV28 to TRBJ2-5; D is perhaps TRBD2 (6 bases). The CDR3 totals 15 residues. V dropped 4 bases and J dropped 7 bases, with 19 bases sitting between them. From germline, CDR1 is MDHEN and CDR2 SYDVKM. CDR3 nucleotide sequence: TGTGCCAGCAGTTCCTCTGGAGGGGCGACCGGGACCCAGTACTTC. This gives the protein CASSSSGGATGTQYF.

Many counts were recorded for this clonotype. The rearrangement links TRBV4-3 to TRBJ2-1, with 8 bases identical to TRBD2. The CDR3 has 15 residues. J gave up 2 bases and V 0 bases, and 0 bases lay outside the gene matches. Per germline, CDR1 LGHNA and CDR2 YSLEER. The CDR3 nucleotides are TGCGCCAGCAGCCAAGAACTAGCGGCCTACAATGAGCAGTTCTTC. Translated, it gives CASSQELAAYNEQFF.

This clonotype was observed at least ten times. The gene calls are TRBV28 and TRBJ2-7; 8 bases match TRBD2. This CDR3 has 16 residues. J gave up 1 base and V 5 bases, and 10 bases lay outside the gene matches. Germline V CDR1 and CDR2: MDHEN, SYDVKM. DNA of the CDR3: TGTGCCAGCAGTCCAGCCCTAAGCGGGGGTTCCTACGAGCAGTACTTC. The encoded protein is CASSPALSGGSYEQYF.

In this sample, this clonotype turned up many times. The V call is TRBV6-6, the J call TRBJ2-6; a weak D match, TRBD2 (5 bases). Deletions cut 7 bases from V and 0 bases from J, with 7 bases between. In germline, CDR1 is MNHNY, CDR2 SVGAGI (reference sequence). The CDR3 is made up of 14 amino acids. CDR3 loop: CASTAGSGANVLTF. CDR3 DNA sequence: TGTGCCAGCACGGCGGGCTCTGGGGCCAACGTCCTGACTTTC.

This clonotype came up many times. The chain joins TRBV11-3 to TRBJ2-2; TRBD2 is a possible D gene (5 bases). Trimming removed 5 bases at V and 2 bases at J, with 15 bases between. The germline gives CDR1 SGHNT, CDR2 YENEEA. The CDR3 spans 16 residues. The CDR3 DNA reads TGTGCCAGCAGCCAATTTGGAGGCCCCAACACCGGGGAGCTGTTTTTT. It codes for CASSQFGGPNTGELFF.

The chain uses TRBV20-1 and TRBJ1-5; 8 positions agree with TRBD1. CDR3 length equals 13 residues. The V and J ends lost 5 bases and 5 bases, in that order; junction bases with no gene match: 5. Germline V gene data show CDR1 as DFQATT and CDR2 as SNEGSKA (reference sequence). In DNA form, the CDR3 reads TGCAGTGCTGTGACAGGGGACTATCAGCCCCAGCATTTT. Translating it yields CSAVTGDYQPQHF.

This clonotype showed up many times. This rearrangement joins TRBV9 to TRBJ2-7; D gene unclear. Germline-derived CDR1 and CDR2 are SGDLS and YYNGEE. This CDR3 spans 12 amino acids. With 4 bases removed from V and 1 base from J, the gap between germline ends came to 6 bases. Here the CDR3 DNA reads TGTGCCAGCAGCCATAAATCCTACGAGCAGTACTTC. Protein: CASSHKSYEQYF. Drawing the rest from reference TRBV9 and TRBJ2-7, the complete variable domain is DSGVTQTPKHLITATGQRVTLRCSPRSGDLSVYWYQQSLDQGLQFLIQYYNGEERAKGNILERFSAQQFPDLHSELNLSSLELGDSALYFCASSHKSYEQYFGPGTRLTVT.

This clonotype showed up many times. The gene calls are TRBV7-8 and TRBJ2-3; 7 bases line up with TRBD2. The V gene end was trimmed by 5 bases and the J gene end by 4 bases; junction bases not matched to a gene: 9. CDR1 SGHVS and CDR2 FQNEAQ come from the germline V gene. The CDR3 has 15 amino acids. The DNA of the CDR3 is TGTGCCAGCAGCCCCTTGTCGGGGGGAGCAGATACGCAGTATTTT. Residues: CASSPLSGGADTQYF.

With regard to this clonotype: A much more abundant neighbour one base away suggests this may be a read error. The CDR3 loop reads CATTPRAGNNIQYF. CDR3 DNA sequence: TGTGCCACCACCCCCAGGGCGGGAAATAACATTCAGTACTTC. V is TRBV6-5 and J is TRBJ2-4, with a possible D match to TRBD2 (6 bases). The V end lost 10 bases, the J end lost 7 bases, and 20 bases lay between the germline ends. From germline, CDR1 is MNHEY and CDR2 SVGAGI. The CDR3 extends over 14 amino acids.